This T cell receptor (beta chain) was captured by sequencing in a study of OX40 agonist ivuxolimab in advanced cancers. Libraries were prepared by immunoSEQ multiplex PCR; TCRdb keeps only in-frame clonotypes and omits some of them. Of about 24,000 clones in the sample, 73% were seen once. The CDR3 runs 14 residues. V lost 4 bases to trimming and J lost 2 bases; unmatched junction nucleotides: 5. The sequences come from CD4+ or CD8+ T cells sorted from blood, collected in a trial of the OX40 agonist ivuxolimab. The rearrangement joins TRBV5-3 to TRBJ2-7; 8 nucleotides agree with TRBD1. TRBV5-3 is recorded as an ORF, its role being uncertain. The sequence was collected from an adult with an advanced solid tumor such as melanoma, head and neck, liver or kidney cancer. The DNA for the CDR3 is TGTGCCAGAAGCCAGGACAGGGCTCCCTACGAGCAGTACTTC. Amino acids: CARSQDRAPYEQYF.